The 29 T cell receptor beta chains below all came from one sample that was sequenced in a study of T cell responses to AZD1222 COVID-19 vaccine. The repertoire was sequenced with immunoSEQ multiplex PCR; TCRdb's copy has only in-frame clones and lacks some. This sample has some 180,000 clones, with over 80% found just once. This material consisted of peripheral blood, taken 28 days after the second dose of the MenACWY control vaccine. The receptors come from an adult who received the MenACWY meningococcal vaccine as a control.

V usage is TRBV18 and J usage is TRBJ1-1; D possibly corresponds to TRBD1 (6 bases). The CDR3 sequence is 14 residues long. Germline V lookup: CDR1 KGHSH, CDR2 LQKENI. V was shortened by 5 bases and J by 5 bases, with 15 bases between the two germline ends. In DNA form, the CDR3 reads TGTGCCAGCTCAAATACAGGGTTGAGGACTGAAGCTTTCTTT. Translation: CASSNTGLRTEAFF.

This clone occurred once. The chain recombines TRBV30 with TRBJ2-3; a possible D gene is TRBD2 (6 bases). V lost 1 base, J lost 4 bases, and 15 bases lay in between. In germline, CDR1 is GTSNPN, CDR2 SVGIG (reference sequence). The CDR3 has 15 residues. The CDR3 DNA is TGTGCCTGGAGTGGGTCAGGTGGAGGGGCAGATACGCAGTATTTT. Translation: CAWSGSGGGADTQYF.

The rearrangement links TRBV6-5 to TRBJ1-1; 7 bases line up with TRBD1. This CDR3 has 15 residues. CDR1 is MNHEY, CDR2 SVGAGI, per germline. The trim removed 0 bases at V and 6 bases at J, leaving 7 bases unmatched. CDR3 nucleotide sequence: TGTGCCAGCAGTTACTCGACAGGGAGGGAGCCTGAAGCTTTCTTT. Residues: CASSYSTGREPEAFF.

The chain carries TRBV4-3 and TRBJ1-3; the match to TRBD1 covers 8 bases. The CDR3 is 15 residues long. Germline CDR1 LGHNA, CDR2 YSLEER. With 4 bases clipped from V and 0 bases from J, the junction kept 2 bases outside the gene matches. CDR3 nucleotides: TGCGCCAGCAGCCGAGGACAGGGCTCTGGAAACACCATATATTTT. Residues: CASSRGQGSGNTIYF.

The V gene is TRBV2, the J gene TRBJ2-5, with 10 bases identical to TRBD2. The CDR3 length is 16 residues. The V and J ends lost 7 bases and 6 bases, in that order; junction bases with no gene match: 14. Germline CDR1 and CDR2: SNHLY and FYNNEI. The CDR3 DNA reads TGTGCCAGCACTCTAGGGAGCGGGGGGGCAGGAAAGACCCAGTACTTC. Translated, it gives CASTLGSGGAGKTQYF.

J is TRBJ1-2 and V is TRBV9; D is uncertain. CDR1 and CDR2 (germline): SGDLS, YYNGEE. V lost 0 bases and J 1 base, leaving 4 bases between the germline ends. The CDR3 consists of 13 residues. CDR3 DNA sequence: TGTGCCAGCAGCGTAGATTTTAACTATGGCTACACCTTC. As protein: CASSVDFNYGYTF.

Regarding this clone: The same CDR3 arises from other DNA sequences in this sample as well. The gene calls are TRBV6-5 and TRBJ2-3; D is ambiguous. The CDR3 consists of 14 residues. Between the trimmed V and J ends, which lost 5 bases and 0 bases, there was a span of 9 bases. From germline, CDR1 is MNHEY and CDR2 SVGAGI. CDR3 sequence: CASSRRLSTDTQYF. The CDR3 nucleotides are TGTGCCAGCAGTCGCAGACTTAGCACAGATACGCAGTATTTT.

This rearrangement joins TRBV5-6 to TRBJ1-5; D is perhaps TRBD1 (6 bases). The CDR3 spans 13 residues. Germline CDR1 reads SGHDT; CDR2 reads YYEEEE. Deletions cut 4 bases from V and 5 bases from J, with 10 bases between. CDR3 in amino acids: CASSLRGYQPQHF. The CDR3 DNA is TGTGCCAGCAGCCTAAGGGGGTATCAGCCCCAGCATTTT. Combining the CDR3 with reference TRBV5-6 and TRBJ1-5 gives the whole variable domain DAGVTQSPTHLIKTRGQQVTLRCSPKSGHDTVSWYQQALGQGPQFIFQYYEEEERQRGNFPDRFSGHQFPNYSSELNVNALLLGDSALYLCASSLRGYQPQHFGDGTRLSIL.

The V call is TRBV2, the J call TRBJ1-1; D is unclear. The CDR3 is made up of 13 amino acids. Germline V gene data show CDR1 as SNHLY and CDR2 as FYNNEI. Trimming cost V 7 bases and J 5 bases, with 14 bases left between them. In DNA, the CDR3 is TGTGCCAGCACCACGAAGGCGGGGACTGAAGCTTTCTTT. Protein product: CASTTKAGTEAFF. The full variable domain, completed using reference TRBV2 and TRBJ1-1, is EPEVTQTPSHQVTQMGQEVILRCVPISNHLYFYWYRQILGQKVEFLVSFYNNEISEKSEIFDDQFSVERPDGSNFTLKIRSTKLEDSAMYFCASTTKAGTEAFFGQGTRLTVV.

V usage is TRBV5-1 and J usage is TRBJ1-1; tentatively, D is TRBD1 (5 bases). Trimming removed 4 bases from V and 4 bases from J, with 14 bases in between. The CDR3 covers 14 residues. CDR1 SGHRS and CDR2 YFSETQ come from the germline V gene. CDR3 region: CASSAGAGGTEAFF. DNA for the CDR3: TGCGCCAGCAGCGCGGGTGCGGGGGGCACTGAAGCTTTCTTT.

This clone has just a few counts. The CDR3 DNA sequence: TGCAGTGCTAGAGCGGAGGGTCTGTTTTTT. This sequence encodes CSARAEGLFF. V gene TRBV20-1 combines with J gene TRBJ1-4, with D uncertain. The germline V gene has CDR1 DFQATT and CDR2 SNEGSKA (reference sequence). CDR3 length: 10 residues. Trimming removed 1 base at V and 14 bases at J, with 8 bases between.

This clone showed up just once. The genes are TRBV18 and TRBJ1-2, with TRBD1 identical over 7 bases. Looked up from germline, CDR1 is KGHSH and CDR2 is LQKENI. The CDR3 spans 17 residues. V was clipped by 5 bases and J by 5 bases; unmatched bases: 17. The CDR3 region has the DNA TGTGCCAGCTCAGCACTGGAGCAGGGGGGAGTGCGGTATGGCTACACCTTC. This translates into CASSALEQGGVRYGYTF.

Points on this clone: The sample has other DNA sequences that encode this CDR3 too. The chain joins TRBV7-9 to TRBJ1-6; no clear D. Trimming took off 1 base at V and 4 bases at J, with 5 bases between the two ends. This CDR3 has 14 residues. Germline-derived CDR1 and CDR2 are SEHNR and FQNEAQ (reference sequence). DNA of the CDR3: TGTGCCAGCAGCTTAGAACAGTATAATTCACCCCTCCACTTT. Translation gives CASSLEQYNSPLHF.

V gene TRBV19 combines with J gene TRBJ2-5, with 13 bases matching TRBD2. From germline, CDR1 is LNHDA and CDR2 SQIVND (reference sequence). V shed 5 bases, J shed 4 bases, and the junction held 7 bases outside the gene matches. There are 16 residues in the CDR3. CDR3 coding DNA: TGTGCCAGTAGTCCGACCGGGACTAGCGGGGCAGAGACCCAGTACTTC. Amino acid sequence: CASSPTGTSGAETQYF.

CDR3: CASSVNSNLNTEAFF. As DNA, the CDR3 is TGTGCCAGCAGCGTTAACAGCAATTTGAACACTGAAGCTTTCTTT. The V gene is TRBV7-2, the J gene TRBJ1-1; D gene ambiguous. The germline gives CDR1 SGHTA, CDR2 FQGNSA. The CDR3 loop spans 15 amino acids. V was trimmed by 5 bases and J by 0 bases, leaving 13 bases between them. Drawing the rest from reference TRBV7-2 and TRBJ1-1, the complete variable domain is GAGVSQSPSNKVTEKGKDVELRCDPISGHTALYWYRQSLGQGLEFLIYFQGNSAPDKSGLPSDRFSAERTGGSVSTLTIQRTQQEDSAVYLCASSVNSNLNTEAFFGQGTRLTVV.

The gene calls are TRBV20-1 and TRBJ1-1; the match to TRBD1 covers 7 bases. This CDR3 has 15 amino acids. Trimming at V came to 3 bases and at J to 4 bases, leaving 11 bases not matched to a gene. Germline CDR1 DFQATT, CDR2 SNEGSKA (reference sequence). The CDR3 sequence is CSASRGSRGGTEAFF. As DNA, the CDR3 is TGCAGTGCTAGTCGAGGATCCAGGGGGGGCACTGAAGCTTTCTTT.

The CDR3 is CASSLEGGSQPQHF. CDR3 nucleotide sequence: TGTGCCAGCAGCTTAGAGGGTGGCAGTCAGCCCCAGCATTTT. The genes are TRBV7-9 and TRBJ1-5; the D is unclear. Germline values: CDR1 SEHNR, CDR2 FQNEAQ (reference sequence). Trimming took 1 base from V and 6 from J, leaving 10 bases between them. This CDR3 region has 14 residues.

V gene TRBV20-1 combines with J gene TRBJ2-7, with TRBD1 identical over 11 bases. This CDR3 is built from 15 residues. CDR1 is DFQATT, CDR2 SNEGSKA, per germline (reference sequence). J gave up 2 bases and V 5 bases, and 8 bases lay outside the gene matches. The CDR3 sequence: CSARGQGAGAYEQYF. CDR3 bases: TGCAGTGCTCGTGGACAGGGGGCGGGGGCCTACGAGCAGTACTTC.

A word on this clone: Within the sample, other DNA sequences also encode this same CDR3. J is TRBJ1-1 and V is TRBV18; no clear D. Per germline, CDR1 KGHSH and CDR2 LQKENI. Trimming removed 2 bases from V and 5 bases from J, with 3 bases in between. The CDR3 is 11 amino acids. CDR3 region: CASSPETEAFF. CDR3 DNA: TGTGCCAGCTCACCAGAGACTGAAGCTTTCTTT.

The CDR3 sequence is CASSLEFMNTEAFF. DNA of the CDR3: TGTGCCAGCAGTTTGGAATTTATGAACACTGAAGCTTTCTTT. The chain joins TRBV28 to TRBJ1-1; D not certain. The germline gives CDR1 MDHEN, CDR2 SYDVKM. The CDR3 has 14 residues. Trimming took 3 bases from V and 0 from J, leaving 8 bases between them. The entire variable domain, with the rest obtained from reference TRBV28 and TRBJ1-1, is as follows: DVKVTQSSRYLVKRTGEKVFLECVQDMDHENMFWYRQDPGLGLRLIYFSYDVKMKEKGDIPEGYSVSREKKERFSLILESASTNQTSMYLCASSLEFMNTEAFFGQGTRLTVV.

The chain has TRBV7-2 and TRBJ2-7, with 9 bases identical to TRBD1. CDR1 SGHTA and CDR2 FQGNSA come from the germline V gene. This CDR3 has 15 residues. V shed 5 bases, J shed 2 bases, and the junction held 7 bases outside the gene matches. This CDR3 reads CASSLGQGWAYEQYF. The CDR3 bases are TGTGCCAGCAGCCTCGGACAGGGGTGGGCCTACGAGCAGTACTTC.

The rearrangement uses TRBV30 and TRBJ1-1, with 8 bases that match TRBD1. V was pared by 3 bases and J by 5 bases, with 5 bases of the junction left unmatched. Germline CDR1 reads GTSNPN; CDR2 reads SVGIG (reference sequence). The CDR3 consists of 13 residues. This chain's CDR3 is CAWRGQGMTEAFF. The DNA for the CDR3 is TGTGCCTGGAGAGGACAGGGAATGACTGAAGCTTTCTTT.

About this clone: The identical CDR3 is also encoded by other nucleotide sequences in the sample. This chain links TRBV5-1 with TRBJ2-7, with D maybe TRBD2 (6 bases). The CDR3 totals 13 residues. The ends were cut back, 0 bases at V and 4 bases at J, with 8 bases in the middle. Germline-derived CDR1 and CDR2 are SGHRS and YFSETQ. Written as DNA, the CDR3 is TGCGCCAGCAGCTTGGCCGGGAGTTACGAGCAGTACTTC. This gives the protein CASSLAGSYEQYF.

The chain employs TRBV19 and TRBJ1-2; D is possibly TRBD1 (6 bases). CDR1 is LNHDA, CDR2 SQIVND, per germline (reference sequence). This CDR3 is 14 amino acids long. The V end was cut by 2 bases, the J end by 8 bases, with 15 bases between. The CDR3 coding sequence is TGTGCCAGTAGTATATACAGGGAAGGTGGAGGCTACACCTTC. Its protein is CASSIYREGGGYTF.

V gene TRBV7-2 combines with J gene TRBJ1-4; possibly TRBD1 for D (5 bases). The germline V gene has CDR1 SGHTA and CDR2 FQGNSA. The CDR3 contains 13 residues. Trimming cost V 5 bases and J 4 bases, with 8 bases left between them. The chain's CDR3 is CASSAGLNEKLFF. The CDR3 region has the DNA TGTGCCAGCAGCGCGGGACTTAATGAAAAACTGTTTTTT.

The genes are TRBV4-1 and TRBJ2-7; D gene unclear. Trimming removed 6 bases at V and 3 bases at J, with 12 bases between. The CDR3 spans 13 residues. The germline V gene encodes CDR1 MGHRA and CDR2 YSYEKL. CDR3 protein: CASSLEVGYEQYF. The DNA of the CDR3 is TGCGCCAGCAGTTTAGAGGTTGGCTACGAGCAGTACTTC.

V gene TRBV27 combines with J gene TRBJ1-2; 7 bases line up with TRBD1. Looked up from germline, CDR1 is MNHEY and CDR2 is SMNVEV (reference sequence). This CDR3 is built from 13 residues. J lost 8 bases, V lost 6 bases, and 9 bases had no gene match. CDR3 sequence (DNA): TGTGCCAGCAGCCCGACAGGGTTACAGGGCTACACCTTC. It is translated as CASSPTGLQGYTF.

The rearrangement uses TRBV9 and TRBJ1-4; tentative D call: TRBD1 (5 bases). Germline-derived CDR1 and CDR2 are SGDLS and YYNGEE. The V end lost 4 bases, the J end lost 2 bases, and 15 bases lay between the germline ends. The CDR3 has 16 amino acids. In DNA form, the CDR3 reads TGTGCCAGCAGCCCTGGTGGGGGGTCCACTAATGAAAAACTGTTTTTT. Translating it yields CASSPGGGSTNEKLFF.

The chain recombines TRBV15 with TRBJ2-1; 10 bases are a match to TRBD2. The CDR3 sequence is 15 residues long. The J segment lost 11 bases and the V segment lost 0 bases, leaving 7 bases of the junction unmatched. Germline V gene lookup returns CDR1 LNHNV and CDR2 YYDKDF (reference sequence). CDR3: CATSRDQRGGSQQFF. The CDR3 DNA is TGTGCCACCAGCAGAGATCAGCGGGGGGGCTCCCAGCAGTTCTTC.